The 15 T cell receptor beta chains given below trace back to one sample, sequenced in a study of OX40 agonist ivuxolimab in advanced cancers. Only in-frame clones appear in the TCRdb table, and some are missing; sequencing was by immunoSEQ multiplex PCR. The sample has 55,000 to 70,000 clones; 82% are singletons. This specimen consisted of CD4+ or CD8+ T cells sorted from blood, obtained in a trial of the OX40 agonist ivuxolimab. These receptors all stem from an adult with an advanced solid tumor such as melanoma, head and neck, liver or kidney cancer.

CDR3 protein: CASSTSGTGMTEAFF. CDR3 coding DNA: TGCGCCAGCAGCACGTCCGGGACAGGGATGACTGAAGCTTTCTTT. This chain uses TRBV5-1 with TRBJ1-1, with TRBD1 matching 9 bases. This CDR3 is 15 amino acids long. The V gene end was trimmed by 4 bases and the J gene end by 5 bases; junction bases not matched to a gene: 9. Looked up from germline, CDR1 is SGHRS and CDR2 is YFSETQ.

The J gene is TRBJ2-5, the V gene TRBV10-3; 7 bases fit TRBD2. Germline V gene data show CDR1 as ENHRY and CDR2 as SYGVKD. The CDR3 loop spans 13 amino acids. V gave up 8 bases and J gave up 2 bases; unmatched junction bases: 5. This CDR3 reads CAIRGGEQETQYF. The CDR3 bases are TGTGCCATCCGCGGGGGAGAGCAAGAGACCCAGTACTTC.

This rearrangement joins TRBV6-5 to TRBJ1-3; TRBD1 agrees at 10 bases. V trimming: 6 bases; J trimming: 2 bases; junction bases outside the gene matches: 4. The CDR3 has 15 residues. CDR1 is MNHEY and CDR2 is SVGAGI in the germline V gene. The CDR3 bases are TGTGCCAGCAGCCGACAGGGGGCAACTGGAAACACCATATATTTT. Protein product: CASSRQGATGNTIYF.

The genes are TRBV7-2 and TRBJ2-5; 10 bases line up with TRBD2. Trimming removed 3 bases from V and 4 bases from J; junction bases left unmatched: 2. CDR1 and CDR2 (germline): SGHTA, FQGNSA. CDR3 size: 14 residues. The CDR3 is CASSFQRGGETQYF. In nucleotides, the CDR3 is TGTGCCAGCAGCTTCCAGCGGGGGGGAGAGACCCAGTACTTC.

This chain links TRBV30 with TRBJ2-5; TRBD1 aligns across 10 bases. The CDR3 runs to 16 residues. CDR1 is GTSNPN, CDR2 SVGIG, per germline (reference sequence). The CDR3, as DNA: TGTGCATGGGCTTACCGGGACAGGGGATACCAAGAGACCCAGTACTTC. Its protein product is CAWAYRDRGYQETQYF.

The chain has TRBV7-6 and TRBJ2-1; D unresolved. The ends were cut back, 5 bases at V and 0 bases at J, with 17 bases in the middle. Germline CDR1 is SGHVS and CDR2 is FNYEAQ. CDR3 size: 17 residues. The CDR3 loop is CASSLLFGYSSYNEQFF. CDR3 DNA: TGTGCCAGCAGCCTCTTATTTGGGTATAGCTCCTACAATGAGCAGTTCTTC.

V gene TRBV5-1 combines with J gene TRBJ2-7, with 8 bases aligning to TRBD2. Germline V gives CDR1 SGHRS, CDR2 YFSETQ. V lost 5 bases and J lost 7; bases outside the gene matches: 17. The CDR3 is 16 residues long. As DNA, the CDR3 is TGCGCCAGCAGAAACGGGGGACTAGACAATCCGGAAGAGCAGTACTTC. This translates into CASRNGGLDNPEEQYF.

This chain joins TRBV7-2 and TRBJ2-1, with 9 bases identical to TRBD2. Per germline, CDR1 SGHTA and CDR2 FQGNSA. The CDR3 is 14 residues long. V shed 5 bases and J 5 bases; nucleotides not matched to a gene: 4. For the CDR3, the DNA is TGTGCCAGCAGCGCTAGCGGGGCTAACAATGAGCAGTTCTTC. This translates into CASSASGANNEQFF.

The rearrangement uses TRBV30 and TRBJ2-5, with a possible D match to TRBD1 (5 bases). Germline CDR1 is GTSNPN and CDR2 is SVGIG (reference sequence). The CDR3 covers 15 residues. V was clipped by 2 bases and J by 4 bases, with 17 bases between them. The CDR3 loop reads CAWSFPESGIETQYF. The CDR3 DNA follows: TGTGCCTGGAGTTTCCCCGAGTCAGGGATAGAGACCCAGTACTTC.

The rearrangement uses TRBV2 and TRBJ2-2; 10 bases agree with TRBD2. After removal of 5 bases from V and 10 bases from J, the junction contained 4 bases not matched to a gene. In germline, CDR1 is SNHLY, CDR2 FYNNEI. CDR3 length: 13 amino acids. CDR3 sequence (DNA): TGTGCCAGCAGTCGAACTAGCGGGACGGAGCTGTTTTTT. This encodes CASSRTSGTELFF.

DNA of the CDR3: TGTGCCAGCAGCGGAATCGACACGGCGGGAGATACGCAGTATTTT. Its protein product is CASSGIDTAGDTQYF. The chain couples TRBV28 to TRBJ2-3; D possibly corresponds to TRBD2 (5 bases). The V end lost 6 bases, the J end lost 5 bases, and 18 bases lay between the germline ends. CDR1 and CDR2 from the germline V gene are MDHEN and SYDVKM. The CDR3 covers 15 residues.

The CDR3 sequence: CAWSYHGDTQYF. DNA for the CDR3: TGTGCCTGGAGTTACCATGGTGATACGCAGTATTTT. The V and J genes are TRBV30 and TRBJ2-3; D gene ambiguous. The germline CDR1 and CDR2 sequences are GTSNPN and SVGIG (reference sequence). With 2 bases removed from V and 6 bases from J, the gap between germline ends came to 9 bases. The CDR3 spans 12 residues.

This sequence joins TRBV5-3 and TRBJ2-7; D is unclear. TRBV5-3 counts as an open reading frame of uncertain function. The CDR3 runs to 14 residues. With 1 base removed from V and 2 bases from J, the gap between germline ends came to 10 bases. In DNA form, the CDR3 reads TGTGCCAGAAGCTTGAAAAATACAGCCTACGAGCAGTACTTC. Translated, it gives CARSLKNTAYEQYF.

The rearrangement uses TRBV27 and TRBJ1-6; 10 nucleotides line up with TRBD1. The CDR3 length is 15 residues. Losses at the gene ends were 1 base for V and 10 bases for J; bases not matched to a gene: 4. Germline values: CDR1 MNHEY, CDR2 SMNVEV (reference sequence). The CDR3 nucleotides read TGTGCCAGCAGTTTATTGGGACAGGGGCGGTCACCCCTCCACTTT. Translating it yields CASSLLGQGRSPLHF.

The chain uses TRBV6-1 and TRBJ1-2, with D perhaps matching TRBD1 (5 bases). CDR3 length equals 15 residues. The V end lost 6 bases, the J end lost 3 bases, and 17 bases lay between the germline ends. Germline V gene sequence: CDR1 MNHNS, CDR2 SASEGT. CDR3: CASRGVLYQDYGYTF. In DNA, the CDR3 is TGTGCCAGCAGGGGGGTCTTGTACCAGGACTATGGCTACACCTTC.